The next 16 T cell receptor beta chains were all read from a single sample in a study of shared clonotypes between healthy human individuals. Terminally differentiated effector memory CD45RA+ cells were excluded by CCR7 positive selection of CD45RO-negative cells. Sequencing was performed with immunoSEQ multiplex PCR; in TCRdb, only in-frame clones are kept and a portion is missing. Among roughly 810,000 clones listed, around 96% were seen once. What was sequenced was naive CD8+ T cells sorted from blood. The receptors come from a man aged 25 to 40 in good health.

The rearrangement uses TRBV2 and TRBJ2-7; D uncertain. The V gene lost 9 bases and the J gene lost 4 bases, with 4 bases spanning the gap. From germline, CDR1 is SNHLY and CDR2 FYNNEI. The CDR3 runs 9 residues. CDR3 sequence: CARPYEQYF. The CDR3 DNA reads TGTGCCAGGCCTTACGAGCAGTACTTC.

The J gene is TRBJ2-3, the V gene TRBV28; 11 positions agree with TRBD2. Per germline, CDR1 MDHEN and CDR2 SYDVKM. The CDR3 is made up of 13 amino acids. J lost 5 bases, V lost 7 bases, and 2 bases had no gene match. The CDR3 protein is CASKTSGRDTQYF. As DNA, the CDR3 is TGTGCCAGCAAAACTAGCGGGAGAGATACGCAGTATTTT.

The CDR3: CASSLVPGDEQYF. The CDR3, as DNA: TGTGCCAGCAGCTTAGTTCCGGGGGACGAGCAGTACTTC. This chain joins TRBV7-2 and TRBJ2-7; D is possibly TRBD2 (6 bases). V lost 1 base to trimming and J lost 5 bases, with 9 bases between them. The germline V gene encodes CDR1 SGHTA and CDR2 FQGNSA. The CDR3 is 13 residues long.

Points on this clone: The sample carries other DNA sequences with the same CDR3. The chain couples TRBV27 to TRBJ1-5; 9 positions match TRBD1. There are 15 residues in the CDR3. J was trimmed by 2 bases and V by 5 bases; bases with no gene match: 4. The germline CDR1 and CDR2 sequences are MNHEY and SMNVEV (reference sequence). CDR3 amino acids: CASSLGQGGNQPQHF. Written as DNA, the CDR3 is TGTGCCAGCAGTCTGGGACAGGGCGGCAATCAGCCCCAGCATTTT.

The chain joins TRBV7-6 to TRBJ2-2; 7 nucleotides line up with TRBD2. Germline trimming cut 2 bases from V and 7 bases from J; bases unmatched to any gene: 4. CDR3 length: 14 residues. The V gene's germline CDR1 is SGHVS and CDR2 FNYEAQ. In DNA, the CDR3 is TGTGCCAGCAGCTTATTTGGGGGGGACGGGGAGCTGTTTTTT. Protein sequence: CASSLFGGDGELFF.

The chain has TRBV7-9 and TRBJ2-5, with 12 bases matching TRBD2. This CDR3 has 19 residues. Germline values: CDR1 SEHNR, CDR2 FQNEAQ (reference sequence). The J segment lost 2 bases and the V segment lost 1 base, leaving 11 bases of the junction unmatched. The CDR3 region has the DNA TGTGCCAGCAGCTTAGTAGGTGGGACTAGCGGGCTTAGGCAAGAGACCCAGTACTTC. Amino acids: CASSLVGGTSGLRQETQYF. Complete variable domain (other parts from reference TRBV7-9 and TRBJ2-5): DTGVSQNPRHKITKRGQNVTFRCDPISEHNRLYWYRQTLGQGPEFLTYFQNEAQLEKSRLLSDRFSAERPKGSFSTLEIQRTEQGDSAMYLCASSLVGGTSGLRQETQYFGPGTRLLVL.

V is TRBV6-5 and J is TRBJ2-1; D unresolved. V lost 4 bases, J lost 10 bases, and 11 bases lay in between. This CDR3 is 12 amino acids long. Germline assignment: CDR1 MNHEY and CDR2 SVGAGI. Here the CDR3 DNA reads TGTGCCAGCAGTTTCACCGGGCGGGAGCAGTTCTTC. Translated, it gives CASSFTGREQFF.

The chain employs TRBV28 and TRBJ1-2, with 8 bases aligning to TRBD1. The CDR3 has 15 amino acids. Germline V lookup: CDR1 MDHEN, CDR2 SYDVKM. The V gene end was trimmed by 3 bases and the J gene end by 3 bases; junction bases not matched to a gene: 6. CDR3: CASSFSDRGDYGYTF. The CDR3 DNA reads TGTGCCAGCAGTTTCTCCGACAGGGGTGACTATGGCTACACCTTC.

Written as DNA, the CDR3 is TGTGCCAGCAGCTTAACAGGCCCGGGGGACACTGAAGCTTTCTTT. This translates into CASSLTGPGDTEAFF. The chain couples TRBV7-3 to TRBJ1-1; TRBD1 is a possible D gene (5 bases). Between the trimmed V and J ends, which lost 0 bases and 3 bases, there was a span of 11 bases. CDR1 and CDR2 from the germline V gene are SGHTA and FQGTGA. The length of the CDR3 is 15 residues.

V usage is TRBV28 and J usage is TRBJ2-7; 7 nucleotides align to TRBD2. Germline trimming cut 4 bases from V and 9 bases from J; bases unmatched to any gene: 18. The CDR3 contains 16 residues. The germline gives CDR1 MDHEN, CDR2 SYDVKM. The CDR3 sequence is CASSSPREVIQIGQYF. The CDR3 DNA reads TGTGCCAGCAGTTCCCCACGGGAGGTTATCCAGATCGGGCAGTACTTC.

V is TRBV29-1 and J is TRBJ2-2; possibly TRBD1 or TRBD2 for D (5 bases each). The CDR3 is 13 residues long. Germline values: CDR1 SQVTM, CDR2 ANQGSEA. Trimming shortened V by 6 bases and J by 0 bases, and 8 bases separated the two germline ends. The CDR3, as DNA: TGCAGCGTCATGGGGGCGAACACCGGGGAGCTGTTTTTT. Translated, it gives CSVMGANTGELFF.

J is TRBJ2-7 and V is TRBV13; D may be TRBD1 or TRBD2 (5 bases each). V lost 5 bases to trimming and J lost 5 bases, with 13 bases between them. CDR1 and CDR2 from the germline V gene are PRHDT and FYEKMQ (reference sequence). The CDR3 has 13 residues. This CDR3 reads CASSTNPGHEQYF. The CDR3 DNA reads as TGTGCCAGCAGCACAAATCCGGGACACGAGCAGTACTTC.

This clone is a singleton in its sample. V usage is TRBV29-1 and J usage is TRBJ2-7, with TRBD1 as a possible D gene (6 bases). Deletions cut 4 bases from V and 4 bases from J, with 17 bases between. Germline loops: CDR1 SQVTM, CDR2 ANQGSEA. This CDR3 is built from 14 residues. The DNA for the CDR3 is TGCAGCGTTGTAGCAACAGGGCGCACTTACGAGCAGTACTTC. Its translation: CSVVATGRTYEQYF.

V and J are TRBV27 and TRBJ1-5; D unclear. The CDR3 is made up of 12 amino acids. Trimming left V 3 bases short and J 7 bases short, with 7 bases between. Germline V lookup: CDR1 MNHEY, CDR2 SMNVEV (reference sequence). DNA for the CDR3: TGTGCCAGCAGTTTTCCCGGGCAGCCCCAGCATTTT. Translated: CASSFPGQPQHF.

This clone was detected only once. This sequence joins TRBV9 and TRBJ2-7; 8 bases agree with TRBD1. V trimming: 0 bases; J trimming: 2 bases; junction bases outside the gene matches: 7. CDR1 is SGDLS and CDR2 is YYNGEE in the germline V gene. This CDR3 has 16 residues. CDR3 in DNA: TGTGCCAGCAGCGTAGCTGTGACAGGGGACCCCTACGAGCAGTACTTC. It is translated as CASSVAVTGDPYEQYF.

The CDR3 DNA follows: TGCGCCAGCAGCCAACTACTAGCGGTCTACAATGAGCAGTTCTTC. It encodes CASSQLLAVYNEQFF. The chain joins TRBV4-1 to TRBJ2-1, with TRBD2 matching over 8 bases. Per the germline V gene, CDR1 is MGHRA and CDR2 is YSYEKL. This CDR3 is built from 15 residues. With 2 bases clipped from V and 3 bases from J, the junction kept 3 bases outside the gene matches.